Presented here are 28 T cell receptor beta chains from one specimen sequenced in a study of early T cells in non-severe SARS-CoV-2 infection. MiXCR was run by TCRdb on the 5' RACE reads, yielding one entry per CDR3 protein. The repertoire has about 64,000 distinct CDR3 sequences, 20% of them found once; the top ten carry 16%. The sequencing used whole blood, collected at baseline. The origin of the receptors is an adult who was a healthcare worker with PCR-confirmed SARS-CoV-2 infection or an uninfected control (not recorded which).

This clonotype has more than one count but fewer than ten. V is TRBV20-1 and J is TRBJ2-1; D possibly corresponds to TRBD1 (5 bases). The CDR3 sequence is 13 residues long. V lost 6 bases to trimming and J lost 1 base, with 10 bases between them. CDR1 and CDR2 (germline): DFQATT, SNEGSKA (reference sequence). In DNA, the CDR3 is TGCAGTGCCACAGGCCTATCCTACAATGAGCAGTTCTTC. Translating it yields CSATGLSYNEQFF.

The V gene is TRBV20-1, the J gene TRBJ1-2, with TRBD1 matching 10 bases. This CDR3 has 13 amino acids. CDR1 is DFQATT, CDR2 SNEGSKA, per germline (reference sequence). V gave up 6 bases and J gave up 8 bases; unmatched junction bases: 9. Written as DNA, the CDR3 is TGCAGTGCCAAGACAGGGGGCGCGAGCGGCTACACCTTC. Translated: CSAKTGGASGYTF.

In this sample, this clonotype turned up a few times. The rearrangement uses TRBV5-7 and TRBJ2-7; 7 positions match TRBD2. TRBV5-7 is reported as an ORF; its role is uncertain. The CDR3 contains 16 residues. The trim removed 5 bases at V and 7 bases at J, leaving 18 bases unmatched. In nucleotides, the CDR3 is TGTGCCAGCAGTCGCCCTCAGAAGGGGAGGGTCGAGGAGCAGTACTTC. Its translation: CASSRPQKGRVEEQYF.

The chain is built from TRBV14 and TRBJ1-4; D is uncertain. Germline CDR1 SGHDN, CDR2 FVKESK. Trimming left V 4 bases short and J 5 bases short, with 17 bases between. This CDR3 has 16 residues. DNA for the CDR3: TGTGCCAGCAGCCGGTTCGGAGGGAAGCTCAATGAAAAACTGTTTTTT. Translation: CASSRFGGKLNEKLFF.

There are a few counts of this clonotype. The rearrangement joins TRBV7-9 to TRBJ1-5; 7 nucleotides agree with TRBD1. Trimming cost V 5 bases and J 5 bases; bases outside gene matches: 6. The CDR3 contains 14 residues. The germline gives CDR1 SEHNR, CDR2 FQNEAQ (reference sequence). CDR3 in amino acids: CASSKGQSDQPQHF. CDR3 nucleotides: TGTGCCAGCAGCAAGGGACAGTCCGATCAGCCCCAGCATTTT. The full variable domain, completed using reference TRBV7-9 and TRBJ1-5, is DTGVSQNPRHKITKRGQNVTFRCDPISEHNRLYWYRQTLGQGPEFLTYFQNEAQLEKSRLLSDRFSAERPKGSFSTLEIQRTEQGDSAMYLCASSKGQSDQPQHFGDGTRLSIL.

The rearrangement joins TRBV3-1 to TRBJ1-2; D perhaps matches TRBD1 (6 bases). The CDR3 spans 16 residues. The germline V gene has CDR1 LGHDT and CDR2 YNNKEL (reference sequence). The V gene lost 4 bases and the J gene lost 4 bases, with 19 bases spanning the gap. Written as DNA, the CDR3 is TGTGCCAGCAGCCCTTCGACAGGACAGCCTTCCTATGGCTACACCTTC. Translating it yields CASSPSTGQPSYGYTF.

There are many counts of this clonotype. This chain links TRBV27 with TRBJ2-7; 10 nucleotides line up with TRBD2. Germline lookup yields CDR1 MNHEY and CDR2 SMNVEV (reference sequence). V lost 5 bases and J lost 5; bases outside the gene matches: 6. This CDR3 has 14 amino acids. The CDR3 region is CASSERGGPDEQYF. In DNA, the CDR3 is TGTGCCAGCAGTGAGCGGGGGGGCCCCGACGAGCAGTACTTC.

The chain is built from TRBV4-1 and TRBJ2-4; a weak D match, TRBD2 (6 bases). V lost 3 bases to trimming and J lost 3 bases, with 15 bases between them. This CDR3 contains 16 residues. The germline gives CDR1 MGHRA, CDR2 YSYEKL. This CDR3 is CASSQTVVADKNIQYF. The CDR3 region has the DNA TGCGCCAGCAGCCAGACCGTGGTAGCGGACAAAAACATTCAGTACTTC.

The rearrangement links TRBV6-1 to TRBJ2-7; D not resolved. Germline CDR1 MNHNS, CDR2 SASEGT. Trimming removed 6 bases from V and 1 base from J, with 7 bases in between. The CDR3 consists of 12 residues. The CDR3, as DNA: TGTGCCAGCAGGGTAGGGTCCTACGAGCAGTACTTC. It is translated as CASRVGSYEQYF.

This clonotype was seen more than once but under ten times. The V gene is TRBV10-2, the J gene TRBJ2-2; no reliable D call. V lost 7 bases to trimming and J lost 10 bases, with 13 bases between them. The length of the CDR3 is 12 residues. CDR1 and CDR2 (germline): WSHSY, SAAADI. This chain's CDR3 is CASKAEPEELFF. The CDR3 DNA sequence: TGCGCCAGCAAGGCCGAACCAGAGGAGCTGTTTTTT.

This chain links TRBV20-1 with TRBJ2-3; D unresolved. Trimming shortened V by 0 bases and J by 4 bases, and 11 bases separated the two germline ends. Germline loops: CDR1 DFQATT, CDR2 SNEGSKA (reference sequence). The CDR3 contains 14 residues. In DNA form, the CDR3 reads TGCAGTGCTAGAGATCCAACTGCGGCAGATACGCAGTATTTT. Translated, it gives CSARDPTAADTQYF.

This clonotype was counted ten times or more. This chain connects TRBV19 to TRBJ1-5, with D hard to call. Looked up from germline, CDR1 is LNHDA and CDR2 is SQIVND (reference sequence). This CDR3 is built from 12 residues. The V and J ends lost 6 bases and 5 bases respectively, with 8 bases between them. DNA for the CDR3: TGTGCCAGTAGCCTCGCAGATCAGCCCCAGCATTTT. Its translation: CASSLADQPQHF.

This chain joins TRBV29-1 and TRBJ2-7; D remains unclear. V gave up 4 bases and J gave up 1 base, with 11 bases separating them. The length of the CDR3 is 13 residues. The germline gives CDR1 SQVTM, CDR2 ANQGSEA. Here the CDR3 reads CSVGPGLSYEQYF. Here the CDR3 DNA reads TGCAGCGTTGGGCCTGGTCTGTCCTACGAGCAGTACTTC.

This clonotype was observed a handful of times. The chain joins TRBV18 to TRBJ2-7, with a tentative D call TRBD1 (5 bases). Trimming removed 6 bases at V and 1 base at J, with 10 bases between. The germline CDR1 and CDR2 sequences are KGHSH and LQKENI. CDR3 length: 13 residues. CDR3: CASSETDSYEQYF. The CDR3 DNA follows: TGTGCCAGCTCCGAGACAGATTCCTACGAGCAGTACTTC.

The rearrangement uses TRBV5-1 and TRBJ2-7, with 7 bases fitting TRBD2. Trimming removed 4 bases from V and 2 bases from J; junction bases left unmatched: 3. Germline CDR1 reads SGHRS; CDR2 reads YFSETQ. The CDR3 runs to 13 residues. Written as DNA, the CDR3 is TGCGCCAGCAGCCCGACTAGCACCTACGAGCAGTACTTC. Protein: CASSPTSTYEQYF.

The chain couples TRBV5-1 to TRBJ2-1; D may be TRBD1 or TRBD2 (5 bases each). The ends were cut back, 1 base at V and 0 bases at J, with 23 bases in the middle. CDR1 SGHRS and CDR2 YFSETQ come from the germline V gene. The length of the CDR3 is 20 residues. The CDR3 loop reads CASSLSTLRGPPGSYNEQFF. The CDR3 bases are TGCGCCAGCAGCTTGAGTACCCTCCGGGGACCACCAGGCTCCTACAATGAGCAGTTCTTC.

This clonotype was counted between two and nine times. The gene calls are TRBV30 and TRBJ1-1; D is ambiguous. The CDR3 runs 13 residues. V was shortened by 3 bases and J by 1 base, with 9 bases between the two germline ends. CDR1 is GTSNPN, CDR2 SVGIG, per germline (reference sequence). CDR3 nucleotide sequence: TGTGCCTGGAGCGAAGGAGGGAACACTGAAGCTTTCTTT. Encoded protein: CAWSEGGNTEAFF.

The rearrangement uses TRBV4-1 and TRBJ2-5; unclear D gene. Germline V lookup: CDR1 MGHRA, CDR2 YSYEKL. The CDR3 has 14 residues. Trimming took 1 base from V and 2 from J, leaving 8 bases between them. CDR3 nucleotides: TGCGCCAGCAGCCAAGGCCGCACTCAAGAGACCCAGTACTTC. Translation: CASSQGRTQETQYF.

This clonotype has only a few counts. The V call is TRBV7-9, the J call TRBJ2-7; D may be TRBD2 (5 bases). This CDR3 spans 14 amino acids. Germline V gene sequence: CDR1 SEHNR, CDR2 FQNEAQ (reference sequence). Between the trimmed V and J ends, which lost 6 bases and 2 bases, there was a span of 14 bases. In DNA, the CDR3 is TGTGCCAGCAGTTACAGCGGCGGCGCCTACGAGCAGTACTTC. Translating gives CASSYSGGAYEQYF.

This chain links TRBV11-2 with TRBJ1-1; D not resolved. This CDR3 has 13 amino acids. The germline V gene has CDR1 SGHAT and CDR2 FQNNGV. V was cut by 2 bases and J by 3 bases, with 7 bases left in between. The CDR3 here is CASSLYGDTEAFF. For the CDR3, the DNA is TGTGCCAGCAGCTTATACGGGGACACTGAAGCTTTCTTT.

The chain links TRBV24-1 to TRBJ2-3, with 8 nucleotides matching TRBD2. Unmatched junction bases numbered 4, after V lost 4 bases and J lost 2 bases. Germline V gives CDR1 KGHDR, CDR2 SFDVKD. This CDR3 comprises 15 residues. The CDR3 loop reads CATSESGGNTDTQYF. CDR3 in DNA: TGTGCCACCAGTGAAAGCGGGGGTAACACAGATACGCAGTATTTT.

The chain uses TRBV5-1 and TRBJ2-3; TRBD2 might be the D (7 bases). The V gene lost 0 bases and the J gene lost 5 bases, with 19 bases spanning the gap. Germline CDR1 reads SGHRS; CDR2 reads YFSETQ. CDR3 length equals 17 residues. Here the CDR3 DNA reads TGCGCCAGCAGCTTGGAAGCCGCGCGGGGGCCGGGAGATACGCAGTATTTT. It translates to CASSLEAARGPGDTQYF.

V is TRBV13 and J is TRBJ2-7, with TRBD2 identical over 11 bases. The V and J ends lost 2 bases and 3 bases, in that order; junction bases with no gene match: 6. Germline CDR1 PRHDT, CDR2 FYEKMQ (reference sequence). CDR3 length: 16 residues. Here the CDR3 DNA reads TGTGCCAGCAGCTTACTGGGACTAGCGGCCAACTACGAGCAGTACTTC. Its protein is CASSLLGLAANYEQYF.

V is TRBV12-3 or TRBV12-4 and J is TRBJ2-2; D is undetermined. This CDR3 is built from 15 residues. Trimming took 7 bases from V and 6 from J, leaving 18 bases between them. CDR3 coding DNA: TGTGCCAGCACCCTCCTGGCAGCCAGCCCCGGGGAGCTGTTTTTT. Residues: CASTLLAASPGELFF.

The V and J genes are TRBV2 and TRBJ1-2; tentatively, D is TRBD1 (6 bases). CDR1 SNHLY and CDR2 FYNNEI come from the germline V gene. CDR3 length: 15 residues. V lost 4 bases to trimming and J lost 5 bases, with 17 bases between them. CDR3 nucleotide sequence: TGTGCCAGCAGTGCGGGAACGGGACACTCATATGGCTACACCTTC. It translates to CASSAGTGHSYGYTF.

This clonotype was counted between two and nine times. The chain links TRBV30 to TRBJ1-2; D is unclear. The CDR3 is made up of 12 amino acids. V lost 7 bases, J lost 1 base, and 10 bases lay in between. Germline V gives CDR1 GTSNPN, CDR2 SVGIG (reference sequence). In nucleotides, the CDR3 is TGTGCCTTAGGCAGCGGTAACTATGGCTACACCTTC. It codes for CALGSGNYGYTF.

At least ten counts were recorded for this clonotype. Here the CDR3 reads CASSSKGPDEQYF. CDR3 nucleotide sequence: TGTGCCAGCAGCTCTAAGGGGCCGGACGAGCAGTACTTC. This chain links TRBV7-9 with TRBJ2-7, with D tentatively TRBD1 (5 bases). Germline V gene lookup returns CDR1 SEHNR and CDR2 FQNEAQ (reference sequence). Deletions cut 4 bases from V and 5 bases from J, with 12 bases between. This CDR3 region has 13 residues.

The table lists this clonotype with a few counts. J is TRBJ2-1 and V is TRBV12-3 or TRBV12-4; 9 bases match TRBD2. This CDR3 has 12 amino acids. V gave up 5 bases and J gave up 10 bases; unmatched junction bases: 3. The CDR3 DNA is TGTGCCAGCAGTCTGACTAGCGGAGAGCAGTTCTTC. Translating it yields CASSLTSGEQFF.